This TCR beta chain comes out of a study of blood T cells in healthy people across ages. Study results and caveats: When set beside aged donors, long-lived donors presented more naive CD4+ cells and higher diversity.

Total RNA was extracted at no less than 6 micrograms per sample. About this clonotype: As yet, its antigen is unknown.

For the second PCR, which ran for about 7 to 11 cycles, a sample-barcoded 5' primer and a J-beta primer mix were used. A tag from a template-switch adaptor with 12 random nucleotides marked each cDNA molecule. TCRdb reprocessed the 5' RACE reads via MiXCR and lists one record per CDR3 protein. The profile covers a few hundred thousand distinct CDR3 sequences, with around 27% appearing a single time and 3.6% taken by the ten largest. In germline, CDR1 is MDHEN, CDR2 SYDVKM. CDR3 size: 16 residues. The J segment lost 4 bases and the V segment lost 5 bases, leaving 11 bases of the junction unmatched. The data were also submitted as part of a second study, on T cells of mothers and their children. That study adds: The entire RNA extract went into cDNA synthesis at approximately 1.4 ug per 15 ul.

The clonotype originates from a boy aged 2 to 9 in good health. The chain couples TRBV28 to TRBJ2-3; 8 nucleotides match TRBD2. Sequences were obtained from blood. CDR3 sequence reads: CASSPERAGASDTQYF. In DNA, the CDR3 is TGTGCCAGCAGTCCCGAGCGAGCGGGGGCCTCAGATACGCAGTATTTT.